This T cell receptor beta chain was recovered during a study of beta chain features in type 1 diabetes. Turning to the study itself: Summed over all samples, the examined sorted cells came to under 110,000,000. Points from the study as a whole: For type 1 diabetes patients, VDJ junctions showed fewer insertions and more deletions. For Type 1 diabetes patients, all four CD4+ subsets carried TCRB CDR3s that were moderately but significantly shorter.

This clone has just a few counts. Its target is unknown. The CDR3 consists of 16 residues. V gave up 4 bases and J gave up 2 bases, with 12 bases separating them. In germline, CDR1 is ENHRY, CDR2 SYGVKD. The sequenced template was cDNA made from the entire isolated RNA. Sequenced by immunoSEQ multiplex PCR; TCRdb stores in-frame clones only, minus some. The table includes some 160,000 clones, roughly 9% detected once. The rearrangement uses TRBV10-3 and TRBJ2-6; a weak D match, TRBD2 (6 bases). The sample taken for sequencing was central memory CD4+ T cells from blood. The TCR originated in a woman under 40 with type 1 diabetes. The CDR3 region has the DNA TGTGCCATCAGTGCTGCCGGGGGAGCTGGGGCCAACGTCCTGACTTTC. Protein sequence: CAISAAGGAGANVLTF.